These 11 T cell receptor beta chains were all obtained from the same sample, sequenced in a study of blood T cell repertoires in COVID-19. TCRdb keeps only in-frame clones here, not all; method: immunoSEQ multiplex PCR. The sample includes 200,000 to 250,000 clones, 75% to 90% of them seen just once. What was sequenced was peripheral blood. Every receptor here comes from a woman aged 70 to 79 with active or convalescent COVID-19.

The chain joins TRBV2 to TRBJ1-1; D uncertain. V lost 7 bases to trimming and J lost 5 bases, with 17 bases between them. The CDR3 consists of 14 residues. The germline V gene has CDR1 SNHLY and CDR2 FYNNEI. CDR3 nucleotides: TGTGCCAGCACCGAGGGCCTATCGGGTACTGAAGCTTTCTTT. Translated, it gives CASTEGLSGTEAFF.

The rearrangement links TRBV30 to TRBJ1-5, with D unclear. CDR3 length: 13 amino acids. Germline loops: CDR1 GTSNPN, CDR2 SVGIG (reference sequence). Trimming pared 2 bases from V and 0 bases from J, leaving 5 bases between. CDR3 in amino acids: CAWSSYSNQPQHF. The DNA for the CDR3 is TGTGCCTGGAGTTCGTATAGCAATCAGCCCCAGCATTTT.

This clone appeared a few times. This chain links TRBV4-2 with TRBJ1-1, with unresolved D. The length of the CDR3 is 13 residues. Germline loops: CDR1 LGHNA, CDR2 YNFKEQ. V was trimmed by 4 bases and J by 7 bases, leaving 13 bases between them. The CDR3 reads CASSRQRGGEAFF. As DNA, the CDR3 is TGTGCCAGCAGCCGCCAACGGGGTGGTGAAGCTTTCTTT.

The V gene is TRBV7-6, the J gene TRBJ2-7; a weak D match, TRBD2 (5 bases). The ends were cut back, 5 bases at V and 0 bases at J, with 8 bases in the middle. Germline-derived CDR1 and CDR2 are SGHVS and FNYEAQ. The CDR3 contains 13 residues. The CDR3 sequence is CASSGGSSYEQYF. DNA of the CDR3: TGTGCCAGCAGCGGAGGTAGCTCCTACGAGCAGTACTTC.

The genes are TRBV30 and TRBJ1-2, with 7 positions matching TRBD1. V shed 4 bases, J shed 5 bases, and the junction held 10 bases outside the gene matches. Germline V CDR1 and CDR2: GTSNPN, SVGIG (reference sequence). CDR3 size: 14 residues. CDR3 protein: CAWTPFPTGYGYTF. Here the CDR3 DNA reads TGTGCCTGGACCCCTTTTCCGACAGGGTATGGCTACACCTTC.

The chain joins TRBV3-1 (or the pseudogene TRBV3-2) to TRBJ2-7; D gene uncertain. CDR3 length: 13 residues. The germline V gene has CDR1 LGHDT and CDR2 YNNKEL (reference sequence). With 4 bases removed from V and 2 bases from J, the gap between germline ends came to 9 bases. This CDR3 is CASSPLEAYEQYF. DNA for the CDR3: TGTGCCAGCAGCCCCCTAGAGGCCTACGAGCAGTACTTC.

Comments on this clone: Other nucleotide sequences in the sample specify the same CDR3. The chain links TRBV9 to TRBJ2-5, with a possible D match to TRBD2 (6 bases). The germline gives CDR1 SGDLS, CDR2 YYNGEE. There are 12 residues in the CDR3. Trimming took 3 bases from V and 5 from J, leaving 8 bases between them. The CDR3 region has the DNA TGTGCCAGCAGCGCTGGGGGGGAGACCCAGTACTTC. Translation: CASSAGGETQYF.

The rearrangement uses TRBV7-9 and TRBJ2-7; D perhaps matches TRBD1 (7 bases). V was shortened by 4 bases and J by 3 bases, with 22 bases between the two germline ends. The germline CDR1 and CDR2 sequences are SEHNR and FQNEAQ (reference sequence). The CDR3 sequence is 17 residues long. The CDR3 here is CASSSPRQGGPDYEQYF. The DNA for the CDR3 is TGTGCCAGCAGCTCCCCCCGGCAGGGGGGCCCCGACTACGAGCAGTACTTC.

The chain uses TRBV7-2 and TRBJ1-6; perhaps TRBD1 as D (5 bases). The germline CDR1 and CDR2 sequences are SGHTA and FQGNSA. This CDR3 is 14 amino acids long. V lost 4 bases and J lost 9, with 13 bases in between. CDR3 sequence reads: CASSSQGMGSPLHF. CDR3 nucleotide sequence: TGTGCCAGCAGCTCGCAGGGAATGGGTTCACCCCTCCACTTT.

The chain couples TRBV5-1 to TRBJ1-1; D remains unclear. The V gene lost 6 bases and the J gene lost 1 base, with 13 bases spanning the gap. This CDR3 is 14 amino acids long. Germline V lookup: CDR1 SGHRS, CDR2 YFSETQ. DNA of the CDR3: TGCGCCAGCACCCCGACACCATCGAACACTGAAGCTTTCTTT. This sequence encodes CASTPTPSNTEAFF.

This chain links TRBV9 with TRBJ1-1; D is unresolved. Germline V gene sequence: CDR1 SGDLS, CDR2 YYNGEE. The CDR3 length is 12 residues. V lost 3 bases to trimming and J lost 2 bases, with 5 bases between them. CDR3 nucleotides: TGTGCCAGCAGCGCCAGAAACACTGAAGCTTTCTTT. This encodes CASSARNTEAFF.